Listed below are T cell receptor beta chains from one sample, sequenced in a study of blood T cell repertoires in COVID-19. Generated by immunoSEQ multiplex PCR, the TCRdb table keeps only in-frame clones and is missing some. The sample lists roughly 280,000 clones, roughly nine tenths occurring once. The specimen was PBMCs or T cells enriched from blood (not recorded which). The receptors stem from a woman in her forties or fifties who had recovered from COVID-19. Each CDR3 is given with its conserved first and last residue. A D gene is named only where the DNA matches it firmly. For some rows the clone size is stated as once, few or many, or as a class when expanded; others skip it.

V	size	J	D	DNA	CDR3
TRBV28	-	TRBJ1-3	-	TGTGCCAGCAGCCCCTACAGATCTCCTGGAAACACCATATATTTT	CASSPYRSPGNTIYF
TRBV7-9	-	TRBJ2-1	-	TGTGCCAGCAGCTCACACAACCGCTCCTACAATGAGCAGTTCTTC	CASSSHNRSYNEQFF
TRBV28	-	TRBJ1-3	-	TGTGCCAGCAGTTTAGCAGGGTTCTCTGGAAACACCATATATTTT	CASSLAGFSGNTIYF
TRBV7-2	-	TRBJ2-7	-	TGTGCCAGCAGCTTTTTGGGGGGCTCCTACGAGCAGTACTTC	CASSFLGGSYEQYF
TRBV25-1	-	TRBJ2-7	-	TGTGCCAGCAGTGACCATTTCTACGAGCAGTACTTC	CASSDHFYEQYF
TRBV28	-	TRBJ1-5	TRBD1	TGTGCCAGCAGTCGGAACAGGGGAGGCCAGCCCCAGCATTTT	CASSRNRGGQPQHF
TRBV10-3	-	TRBJ1-1	-	TGTGCCATCAGTGAGTCGAACAGGGTGAGCACTGAAGCTTTCTTT	CAISESNRVSTEAFF
TRBV7-3	-	TRBJ2-3	TRBD2	TGTGCCAGCAGCTTCGGAACGGGAGGGCCCTGGGATACGCAGTATTTT	CASSFGTGGPWDTQYF
TRBV6-5	-	TRBJ1-1	-	TGTGCCAGCCGCGGTACTGAAGCTTTCTTT	CASRGTEAFF
TRBV7-8	-	TRBJ2-1	TRBD1	TGTGCCAGCAGCCGCATTAGGACAGGGGGTGGTGAGCAGTTCTTC	CASSRIRTGGGEQFF
TRBV28	-	TRBJ2-1	TRBD2	TGTGCCAGCAGTCGTAGCGGGCCGAGGGAGTTCTTC	CASSRSGPREFF
TRBV4-2	-	TRBJ1-6	-	TGTGCCAGCAGCCAGGCGGACAGCGAGGCTTCACCCCTCCACTTT	CASSQADSEASPLHF
TRBV9	-	TRBJ2-5	-	TGTGCCAGCAGCGTAGCCGCAGGGTTTGGAGAGACCCAGTACTTC	CASSVAAGFGETQYF
TRBV7-9	-	TRBJ1-3	-	TGTGCCAGCAGCCCGACCGCAGGCTCTGGAAACACCATATATTTT	CASSPTAGSGNTIYF
TRBV15	-	TRBJ2-3	TRBD2	TGTGCCACCAGCAGAGATGGGCTAGCGGGGCGCACAGATACGCAGTATTTT	CATSRDGLAGRTDTQYF
TRBV3-1/TRBV3-2	-	TRBJ2-5	TRBD2	TGTGCCAGCAGCCAAGATCCACTAGCGAGCGAGACCCAGTACTTC	CASSQDPLASETQYF
TRBV7-2	-	TRBJ2-3	-	TGTGCCAGCAGGGTCGAGGTGTTAAGCACAGATACGCAGTATTTT	CASRVEVLSTDTQYF
TRBV9	-	TRBJ1-6	-	TGTGCCAGCCAGAGGGCCCCCGGGAATTCACCCCTCCACTTT	CASQRAPGNSPLHF
TRBV19	-	TRBJ2-1	TRBD2	TGTGCCAGTAGTATAGATCTTGGGAGGGCCAATGAGCAGTTCTTC	CASSIDLGRANEQFF
TRBV28	-	TRBJ1-5	-	TGTGCCAGCAGTGCCCTCGACAGACATCCTGCGGCCCAGCATTTT	CASSALDRHPAAQHF
TRBV7-9	-	TRBJ2-5	-	TGTGCCAGCAGCTTACGTGACAGGCAAGAGACCCAGTACTTC	CASSLRDRQETQYF
TRBV2	-	TRBJ1-1	-	TGTGCCAGCAGTTTTTCAGGGGCTGAAGCTTTCTTT	CASSFSGAEAFF
TRBV7-6	-	TRBJ2-1	TRBD1	TGTGCCAGCAGCCAAGGCGCCGGGACAGGGGTTGTTTTGGAGCAGTTCTTC	CASSQGAGTGVVLEQFF
TRBV24-1	-	TRBJ2-2	TRBD1	TGTGCCACCAGACGGACAGGGGACACCGGGGAGCTGTTTTTT	CATRRTGDTGELFF
TRBV6-5	-	TRBJ2-1	-	TGTGCCAGCAGTTACTTCGAGCGGCAAGGGAGTGAGCAGTTCTTC	CASSYFERQGSEQFF
TRBV7-2	-	TRBJ2-3	-	TGTGCCAGCAGCTTACAATCTTACACCAGCACAGATACGCAGTATTTT	CASSLQSYTSTDTQYF
TRBV28	-	TRBJ1-3	-	TGTGCCAGCAGTCCCTCCCGCTCTGGAAACACCATATATTTT	CASSPSRSGNTIYF
TRBV7-2	once	TRBJ2-3	TRBD2	TGTGCCAGCAGCTGGCTCTCCGCGGGAGTCACAGATACGCAGTATTTT	CASSWLSAGVTDTQYF
TRBV12-3/TRBV12-4	once	TRBJ1-5	-	TGTGCCAGCAGTTTGGCAACGAATCAGCCCCAGCATTTT	CASSLATNQPQHF
TRBV6-2/TRBV6-3	-	TRBJ2-1	TRBD2	TGTGCCAGCAGTTACTCTAGCGGGAGGGGATCACCCTACAATGAGCAGTTCTTC	CASSYSSGRGSPYNEQFF
TRBV9	-	TRBJ2-1	TRBD1	TGTGCCAGCAGCGAGCGGGACAGGGGCCGCTACAATGAGCAGTTCTTC	CASSERDRGRYNEQFF
TRBV4-1	-	TRBJ1-2	TRBD1	TGCGCCAGCAGCCAGGGGGACAGGCCCTATGGCTACACCTTC	CASSQGDRPYGYTF